The clone carrying this T cell receptor (beta chain) was recorded a few times. The data were taken from a study of blood T cell repertoires in COVID-19. Overall study: The United States, Italy and Spain were the sources of the acute and convalescent COVID-19 samples. PBMCs, B-cell-depleted T cells, or T cells were the source of the cDNA or gDNA that made up the material.

Germline V gene sequence: CDR1 SGHAT, CDR2 FQDESV (reference sequence). The CDR3 is 14 amino acids. Trimming removed 8 bases from V and 2 bases from J, with 16 bases in between. Authors' methods: Counts of nucleated cells, estimated from reference gene primer amplification, were obtained. Measured with immunoSEQ multiplex PCR; TCRdb has only the in-frame clones, and not every one. The V and J calls and clone size were taken over from that table, and D and trimming were inferred from the DNA. Seen here are about 140,000 clones, 65% to 90% observed once, and the top ten hold 2.5% to 3%. This TCR derives from a man in his fifties or sixties with acute or convalescent COVID-19. The gene calls are TRBV11-1 and TRBJ2-7; TRBD1 might be the D (6 bases). Input material: peripheral blood. The CDR3 sequence: CASANRDIPYEQYF. The CDR3 nucleotides are TGTGCCAGCGCAAACCGGGACATTCCCTACGAGCAGTACTTC.